A selection of T cell receptor beta chains follows, all from one sample in a study of tumour-infiltrating T cells in Burkitt lymphoma. Clones were sequenced by immunoSEQ multiplex PCR, and TCRdb holds only the in-frame ones, with some missing. The sample carries 14,000 or so clones, around 30% recorded once. Source material: tumor tissue. The receptors were gathered from a human donor with diffuse large B-cell lymphoma. CDR3s include the opening cysteine and the closing phenylalanine or tryptophan. A D gene is named only where the DNA matches it firmly. Size is omitted from some rows. Given values are once, few, many or a class for expanded clones.

CDR3aa,CDR3nt,abundance,d_gene,v_gene,j_gene
CASSEGQGNQPQHF,TGTGCCAGCAGTGAAGGGCAGGGCAATCAGCCCCAGCATTTT,NA,NA,TRBV6-1,TRBJ1-5
CASSPGTVNTEAFF,TGTGCCAGCAGCCCCGGGACAGTGAACACTGAAGCTTTCTTT,few,TRBD1,TRBV5-6,TRBJ1-1
CASSLVDSQETQYF,TGCGCCAGCAGCTTGGTTGACTCCCAAGAGACCCAGTACTTC,NA,NA,TRBV5-1,TRBJ2-5
CASSPGGTSGPGETQYF,TGTGCCAGCAGCCCAGGAGGGACTAGCGGGCCTGGAGAGACCCAGTACTTC,few,TRBD2,TRBV9,TRBJ2-5
CASSVATGYYNEQFF,TGTGCCAGCAGCGTAGCCACAGGATACTACAATGAGCAGTTCTTC,few,NA,TRBV9,TRBJ2-1
CATSRTTGSEAFF,TGTGCCACCAGCAGAACCACAGGTTCTGAAGCTTTCTTT,few,NA,TRBV15,TRBJ1-1
CASSIAGRGTYEQYF,TGTGCCAGTAGTATAGCGGGCCGCGGGACCTACGAGCAGTACTTC,NA,NA,TRBV19,TRBJ2-7
CASSTDSDSTEAFF,TGTGCCAGCAGTACCGACTCTGACTCCACTGAAGCTTTCTTT,NA,NA,TRBV2,TRBJ1-1
CASSTGTSGPRGTDTQYF,TGCGCCAGCAGCACCGGGACTAGCGGACCTAGGGGCACAGATACGCAGTATTTT,few,TRBD2,TRBV5-1,TRBJ2-3
CASSVGASGSYEQYF,TGTGCCAGCAGCGTAGGGGCTAGCGGGAGCTACGAGCAGTACTTC,few,TRBD2,TRBV9,TRBJ2-7
CASTLAGPNEQFF,TGTGCCAGCACTCTAGCGGGGCCCAATGAGCAGTTCTTC,NA,TRBD2,TRBV25-1,TRBJ2-1
CASSTGQGPAEQYF,TGTGCCAGCAGTACGGGACAGGGGCCTGCCGAGCAGTACTTC,NA,TRBD1,TRBV9,TRBJ2-7
CASRTTGTGVLAKNIQYF,TGTGCCAGCAGGACGACCGGGACAGGGGTACTAGCCAAAAACATTCAGTACTTC,few,TRBD1,TRBV27,TRBJ2-4
CASSATGGGQPQHF,TGTGCCAGTAGTGCCACAGGGGGAGGGCAGCCCCAGCATTTT,NA,TRBD1,TRBV19,TRBJ1-5
CASTPDLGLAGVVPEQYF,TGTGCCAGCACTCCTGACCTGGGACTAGCGGGAGTTGTTCCCGAGCAGTACTTC,few,TRBD2,TRBV27,TRBJ2-7
CASSYRGVYEQYF,TGTGCCAGCAGTTACCGGGGCGTCTACGAGCAGTACTTC,NA,NA,TRBV6-5,TRBJ2-7
CASSLLSLLAGVGSSYNEQFF,TGTGCCAGCAGTTTATTGTCTCTCCTAGCGGGAGTAGGGAGCTCCTACAATGAGCAGTTCTTC,NA,TRBD2,TRBV28,TRBJ2-1
CASSGTGWEETQYF,TGTGCCAGCAGTGGGACAGGATGGGAAGAGACCCAGTACTTC,NA,TRBD1,TRBV28,TRBJ2-5
CASSSLPLTGSNQPQHF,TGTGCCAGCAGTTCCCTGCCTCTGACGGGAAGCAATCAGCCCCAGCATTTT,NA,NA,TRBV27,TRBJ1-5
CAWTHGTSRGNEQFF,TGTGCCTGGACCCATGGGACCAGCAGGGGCAATGAGCAGTTCTTC,few,NA,TRBV30,TRBJ2-1
CASIGQDGPDTQYF,TGTGCCAGCATTGGACAGGATGGCCCAGATACGCAGTATTTT,few,TRBD1,TRBV28,TRBJ2-3
CASSVVGVGPLSYEQYF,TGTGCCAGCAGCGTGGTAGGTGTCGGGCCACTCTCCTACGAGCAGTACTTC,NA,NA,TRBV5-6,TRBJ2-7